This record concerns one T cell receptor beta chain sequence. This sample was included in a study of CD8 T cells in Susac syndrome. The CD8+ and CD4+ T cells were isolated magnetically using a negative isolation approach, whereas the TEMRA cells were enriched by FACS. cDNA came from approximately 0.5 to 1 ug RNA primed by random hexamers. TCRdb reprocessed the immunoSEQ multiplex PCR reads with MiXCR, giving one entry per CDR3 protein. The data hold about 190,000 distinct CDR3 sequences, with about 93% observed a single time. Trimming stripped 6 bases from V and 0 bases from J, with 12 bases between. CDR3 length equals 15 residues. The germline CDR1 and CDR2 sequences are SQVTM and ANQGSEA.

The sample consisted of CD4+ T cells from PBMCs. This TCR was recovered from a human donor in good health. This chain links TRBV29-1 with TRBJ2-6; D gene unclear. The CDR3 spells CSVVRWDSGANVLTF. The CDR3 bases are TGCAGCGTCGTAAGGTGGGACTCTGGGGCCAACGTCCTGACTTTC.